One sample yielded the 22 T cell receptor beta chains listed below, sequenced in a study of T cell repertoires in cytomegalovirus infection. TCRdb fed the reads into MiXCR, producing one record per CDR3 protein. The sample carries about 260,000 distinct CDR3 sequences, about an eighth recorded once. The sequencing input was PBMCs. Receptor source: a human donor in good health (CMV status not recorded). Some clones in this sample may be carry-over from other donors' samples.

The V and J genes are TRBV5-1 and TRBJ2-7; possibly TRBD2 for D (5 bases). The CDR3 is 13 amino acids. The germline V gene encodes CDR1 SGHRS and CDR2 YFSETQ. Trimming removed 1 base at V and 7 bases at J, with 12 bases between. The CDR3 loop reads CASSLFGMVEQYF. CDR3 nucleotides: TGCGCCAGCAGCTTGTTCGGGATGGTTGAGCAGTACTTC.

Notes on this clonotype: A read error may account for a junction end that differs from germline. CDR3 protein: CASRQPSSYNPPLHF. The CDR3 DNA follows: TGTGCCAGCAGACAGCCCAGCTCCTATAATCCACCCCTCCACTTT. The chain has TRBV2 and TRBJ1-6; no reliable D call. The CDR3 is 15 amino acids. Germline V CDR1 and CDR2: SNHLY, FYNNEI.

The chain combines TRBV6-5 with TRBJ2-1; D tentatively fits TRBD1 or TRBD2 (5 bases each). The CDR3 covers 14 residues. Germline assignment: CDR1 MNHEY and CDR2 SVGAGI. V was trimmed by 9 bases and J by 7 bases, leaving 19 bases between them. This chain's CDR3 is CARSRGGGGNEQFF. The DNA of the CDR3 is TGTGCCAGGAGTAGGGGTGGTGGGGGTAATGAGCAGTTCTTC.

This clonotype was recorded many times. The CDR3 DNA reads TGTGCCAGCAGCTCACCGGGACTAGCGGGGGGAGATACGCAGTATTTT. As protein: CASSSPGLAGGDTQYF. This chain uses TRBV7-2 with TRBJ2-3; 15 bases align to TRBD2. With 4 bases clipped from V and 5 bases from J, the junction kept 4 bases outside the gene matches. Germline CDR1 reads SGHTA; CDR2 reads FQGNSA. CDR3 size: 16 residues.

In its sample, this clonotype was seen many times. The chain is built from TRBV7-9 and TRBJ2-5; 9 bases are shared with TRBD1. The CDR3 consists of 16 residues. Trimming cost V 3 bases and J 4 bases; bases outside gene matches: 9. Germline CDR1 and CDR2: SEHNR and FQNEAQ (reference sequence). CDR3 region: CASSFRTGEVGETQYF. The CDR3 nucleotides read TGTGCCAGCAGCTTCCGGACAGGGGAAGTTGGAGAGACCCAGTACTTC.

The sample holds many counts of this clonotype. V is TRBV7-6 and J is TRBJ2-3; a weak D match, TRBD2 (5 bases). Between the trimmed V and J ends, which lost 8 bases and 2 bases, there was a span of 17 bases. CDR1 SGHVS and CDR2 FNYEAQ come from the germline V gene. This CDR3 is built from 15 residues. The CDR3 DNA is TGTGCCAGCCGAAGGTGGACTGGCACCACAGATACGCAGTATTTT. Translating it yields CASRRWTGTTDTQYF. The full variable domain, in which reference TRBV7-6 and TRBJ2-3 provide the parts outside the CDR3, is GAGVSQSPRYKVTKRGQDVALRCDPISGHVSLYWYRQALGQGPEFLTYFNYEAQQDKSGLPNDRFSAERPEGSISTLTIQRTEQRDSAMYRCASRRWTGTTDTQYFGPGTRLTVL.

This clonotype was observed many times. The chain is built from TRBV11-2 and TRBJ2-3; no clear D gene. Germline CDR1 is SGHAT and CDR2 is FQNNGV. Trimming removed 2 bases from V and 0 bases from J, with 12 bases in between. There are 16 residues in the CDR3. The CDR3 region has the DNA TGTGCCAGCAGCTTAAGGCTGAAACCTAGCACAGATACGCAGTATTTT. The encoded protein is CASSLRLKPSTDTQYF.

This clonotype has at least ten counts. The chain carries TRBV7-2 and TRBJ2-7; 10 nucleotides align to TRBD2. Looked up from germline, CDR1 is SGHTA and CDR2 is FQGNSA. This CDR3 comprises 15 residues. J lost 5 bases, V lost 3 bases, and 7 bases had no gene match. Here the CDR3 reads CASSFRAGGPHEQYF. Written as DNA, the CDR3 is TGTGCCAGCAGCTTCAGAGCGGGAGGGCCCCACGAGCAGTACTTC.

The CDR3 DNA reads TGTGCCAGCACACCCAGGACAGGGAACACTGAAGCTTTCTTT. It is translated as CASTPRTGNTEAFF. This chain links TRBV6-5 with TRBJ1-1, with 7 bases identical to TRBD1. This CDR3 contains 14 residues. V was clipped by 7 bases and J by 1 base; unmatched bases: 6. CDR1 MNHEY and CDR2 SVGAGI come from the germline V gene.

The DNA of the CDR3 is TGTGCCAGCAGTGAACTGATAAGCACAGATACGCAGTATTTT. Translation gives CASSELISTDTQYF. This chain uses TRBV25-1 with TRBJ2-3; D call uncertain. From germline, CDR1 is MGHDK and CDR2 SYGVNS. V shed 2 bases and J shed 0 bases, with 6 bases lying between them. The CDR3 is made up of 14 amino acids.

The table lists this clonotype with a count of one. V gene TRBV3-1 combines with J gene TRBJ2-7; no clear D gene. Trimming pared 4 bases from V and 2 bases from J, leaving 12 bases between. Germline V gives CDR1 LGHDT, CDR2 YNNKEL (reference sequence). The CDR3 sequence is 14 residues long. Written as DNA, the CDR3 is TGTGCCAGCAGCCCCACGGAGAATCCCTACGAGCAGTACTTC. It yields the protein CASSPTENPYEQYF.

This clonotype was seen at least ten times. The genes are TRBV6-1 and TRBJ2-5; a possible D gene is TRBD2 (6 bases). The germline gives CDR1 MNHNS, CDR2 SASEGT. The V end lost 3 bases, the J end lost 3 bases, and 14 bases lay between the germline ends. The CDR3 runs 15 residues. CDR3 nucleotide sequence: TGTGCCAGCAGTGATTCCGGGACTGGGAAAGAGACCCAGTACTTC. As protein: CASSDSGTGKETQYF.

The CDR3 DNA sequence: TGTGCCAGCAGCCCTTCGAGTGGCTACCAAATTTATGAGCAGTTCTTC. Translating it yields CASSPSSGYQIYEQFF. This chain connects TRBV14 to TRBJ2-1; D not resolved. The CDR3 is 16 amino acids. Germline assignment: CDR1 SGHDN and CDR2 FVKESK. V shed 4 bases and J shed 8 bases, with 21 bases lying between them.

CDR3 sequence (DNA): TGCAGCGTTGAAGTGTTCCAGCGTTCGACCTTC. Its translation is CSVEVFQRSTF. This chain uses TRBV29-1 with TRBJ1-2; D not resolved. Per germline, CDR1 SQVTM and CDR2 ANQGSEA. CDR3 length equals 11 residues. The germline V and J ends were trimmed by 1 base and 14 bases, with 14 bases remaining between them. Combining the CDR3 with reference TRBV29-1 and TRBJ1-2 gives the whole variable domain SAVISQKPSRDICQRGTSLTIQCQVDSQVTMMFWYRQQPGQSLTLIATANQGSEATYESGFVIDKFPISRPNLTFSTLTVSNMSPEDSSIYLCSVEVFQRSTFGSGTRLTVV.

The CDR3 loop reads CASSLEARTANQPQHF. CDR3 DNA: TGTGCCAGCAGCTTAGAGGCGAGGACAGCTAATCAGCCCCAGCATTTT. This rearrangement joins TRBV11-2 to TRBJ1-5; possible D gene TRBD1, 6 bases. Germline V gene data show CDR1 as SGHAT and CDR2 as FQNNGV. The V gene lost 0 bases and the J gene lost 4 bases, with 13 bases spanning the gap. This CDR3 has 16 residues.

Many counts were recorded for this clonotype. The genes are TRBV12-3 or TRBV12-4 and TRBJ1-1, with D perhaps TRBD1 (5 bases). V lost 5 bases and J lost 0, with 10 bases in between. This CDR3 comprises 14 residues. The CDR3 here is CASSPGQMNTEAFF. The CDR3 DNA is TGTGCCAGCAGTCCCGGACAAATGAACACTGAAGCTTTCTTT.

In this sample, this clonotype turned up a few times. The chain joins TRBV7-3 to TRBJ2-5, with TRBD2 identical over 9 bases. The V gene's germline CDR1 is SGHTA and CDR2 FQGTGA. CDR3 length: 15 amino acids. V shed 4 bases, J shed 2 bases, and the junction held 5 bases outside the gene matches. The CDR3 reads CASSSTSGTQETQYF. In DNA form, the CDR3 reads TGTGCCAGCAGCTCGACTAGCGGAACTCAAGAGACCCAGTACTTC.

This clonotype has ten or more counts. The chain is built from TRBV5-1 and TRBJ1-1, with a weak D call TRBD1 (5 bases). The CDR3 length is 14 residues. The V and J ends lost 0 bases and 7 bases respectively, with 13 bases between them. Germline V gene sequence: CDR1 SGHRS, CDR2 YFSETQ. CDR3 DNA: TGCGCCAGCAGCTTGGAGGGGACCTTTTTTGAAGCTTTCTTT. It specifies CASSLEGTFFEAFF.

This clonotype was counted a few times. V usage is TRBV6-5 and J usage is TRBJ1-1; maybe TRBD1 (5 bases). Trimming cost V 7 bases and J 1 base, with 10 bases left between them. The germline V gene encodes CDR1 MNHEY and CDR2 SVGAGI. This CDR3 spans 13 amino acids. The CDR3 is CASKRQTNTEAFF. CDR3 nucleotides: TGTGCCAGCAAACGACAGACGAACACTGAAGCTTTCTTT.

This clonotype appeared a few times. The chain carries TRBV7-9 and TRBJ2-2, with a tentative D call TRBD2 (5 bases). This CDR3 is built from 16 residues. With 3 bases removed from V and 5 bases from J, the gap between germline ends came to 16 bases. CDR1 SEHNR and CDR2 FQNEAQ come from the germline V gene (reference sequence). CDR3 amino acids: CASSFKVGLLTGELFF. CDR3 coding DNA: TGTGCCAGCAGCTTTAAAGTTGGACTTTTAACCGGGGAGCTGTTTTTT.

This clonotype was counted ten times or more. At one end, the junction sequence differs from germline, possibly due to a read error. The chain employs TRBV7-7 and TRBJ2-1; no clear D gene. Germline values: CDR1 SSHAT, CDR2 FNYEAQ (reference sequence). The CDR3 length is 13 residues. CDR3 residues: CASSSRENNEQFF. CDR3 nucleotide sequence: TGTGCTAGCAGCTCTAGAGAAAACAATGAGCAGTTCTTC. Combining the CDR3 with reference TRBV7-7 and TRBJ2-1 gives the whole variable domain GAGVSQSPRYKVTKRGQDVTLRCDPISSHATLYWYQQALGQGPEFLTYFNYEAQPDKSGLPSDRFSAERPEGSISTLTIQRTEQRDSAMYRCASSSRENNEQFFGPGTRLTVL.

The J gene is TRBJ2-3, the V gene TRBV5-6; 9 bases fit TRBD2. With V trimmed by 1 base and J by 4 bases, 13 bases remained unmatched. This CDR3 is built from 18 residues. Germline values: CDR1 SGHDT, CDR2 YYEEEE. The CDR3, as DNA: TGTGCCAGCAGCTTGCTGCTAGCGGGGAGCGGACGGGCAGATACGCAGTATTTT. This codes for CASSLLLAGSGRADTQYF. Variable domain in full (rest from reference TRBV5-6 and TRBJ2-3): DAGVTQSPTHLIKTRGQQVTLRCSPKSGHDTVSWYQQALGQGPQFIFQYYEEEERQRGNFPDRFSGHQFPNYSSELNVNALLLGDSALYLCASSLLLAGSGRADTQYFGPGTRLTVL.